This record looks at one T cell receptor (beta chain) sequence and its context. Its antigen is as yet unknown. Clones were sequenced by immunoSEQ multiplex PCR, and TCRdb holds only the in-frame ones, with some missing. The sample has approximately 31,000 clones; roughly 86% are singletons. This specimen comes from a study of T cells in tuberculosis. Time point: new active TB diagnosis, blood taken before or within 7 days of starting treatment. Positive smear microscopy and/or M. tuberculosis culture confirmed active disease. With V trimmed by 4 bases and J by 5 bases, 6 bases remained unmatched. The CDR3 spans 13 residues. Germline V gene sequence: CDR1 SQVTM, CDR2 ANQGSEA. The study, taken as a whole, reports: Shorter CDR3-alpha in active tuberculosis partly drove smaller distances. Selection depended on which cryopreserved specimens were available.

The chain couples TRBV29-1 to TRBJ2-5; 8 nucleotides match TRBD2. Sample: PBMCs, taken at tuberculosis diagnosis. This TCR derives from an adult with tuberculosis. The CDR3: CSVGPAGDETQYF. In DNA form, the CDR3 reads TGCAGCGTTGGTCCAGCGGGGGACGAGACCCAGTACTTC.